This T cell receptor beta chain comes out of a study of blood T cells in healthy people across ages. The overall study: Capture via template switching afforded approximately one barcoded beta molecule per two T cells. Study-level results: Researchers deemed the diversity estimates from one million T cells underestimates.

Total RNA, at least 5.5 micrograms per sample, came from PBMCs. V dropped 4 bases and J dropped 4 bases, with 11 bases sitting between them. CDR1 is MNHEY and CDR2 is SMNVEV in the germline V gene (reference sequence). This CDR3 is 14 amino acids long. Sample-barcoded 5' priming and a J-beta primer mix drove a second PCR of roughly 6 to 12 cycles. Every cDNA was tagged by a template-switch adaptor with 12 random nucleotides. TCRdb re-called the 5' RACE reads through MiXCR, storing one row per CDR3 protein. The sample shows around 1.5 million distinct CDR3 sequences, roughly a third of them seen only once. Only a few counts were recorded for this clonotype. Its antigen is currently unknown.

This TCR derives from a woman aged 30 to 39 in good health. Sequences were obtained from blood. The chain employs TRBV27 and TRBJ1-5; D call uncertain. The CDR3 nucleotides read TGTGCCAGCAGTTCCGGGTTTGGTAATCAGCCCCAGCATTTT. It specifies CASSSGFGNQPQHF.